Listed below are T cell receptor beta chains from one sample, sequenced in a study of shared clonotypes between healthy human individuals. TCRdb keeps only in-frame clones here, not all; method: immunoSEQ multiplex PCR. The top ten clones hold over 0.12% of a sample with millions of clones, over 85% of them seen once. The material sequenced was naive CD4+ T cells sorted from blood. The source of these receptors is a young man in good health. Each CDR3 is given with its conserved first and last residue. A D gene is named only where the DNA matches it firmly. Rows may omit the clone size; those that give it use once, few, many or a size class.

length,size,D,V,J,DNA,CDR3
15,-,-,TRBV19,TRBJ2-1,TGTGCCAGTAGTATCGAAGGGGGAGTTATATATGAGCAGTTCTTC,CASSIEGGVIYEQFF
16,-,TRBD2,TRBV5-4,TRBJ2-7,TGTGCCAGCAGCTTGCCCGGGACTAGCGGGTCGGAGGAGCAGTACTTC,CASSLPGTSGSEEQYF
16,-,-,TRBV4-3,TRBJ2-7,TGCGCCAGCAGCCAAGTCTTGGGGCCTACCTCGTACGAGCAGTACTTC,CASSQVLGPTSYEQYF
15,once,TRBD1,TRBV11-2,TRBJ1-1,TGTGCCAGCAGCCCTACCCGACAGGGAGGCACTGAAGCTTTCTTT,CASSPTRQGGTEAFF
16,-,TRBD1,TRBV19,TRBJ1-5,TGTGCCAGTAAGAACAGGTCAGGGGGAGGGAATCAGCCCCAGCATTTT,CASKNRSGGGNQPQHF
18,-,-,TRBV5-1,TRBJ2-3,TGCGCCAGCAGCTTGGCCTCCAGAATAGATGGTCCCACAGATACGCAGTATTTT,CASSLASRIDGPTDTQYF
15,once,-,TRBV5-1,TRBJ1-6,TGCGCCAGCAGCTTGGGAGGGGACTATAATTCACCCCTCCACTTT,CASSLGGDYNSPLHF
13,-,-,TRBV7-9,TRBJ2-3,TGTGCCAGCAGCCAGACTAGTTCAGATACGCAGTATTTT,CASSQTSSDTQYF
14,once,TRBD1,TRBV7-2,TRBJ1-1,TGTGCCAGCAGTCGACAGGGAACAGGGACTGAAGCTTTCTTT,CASSRQGTGTEAFF
14,-,-,TRBV2,TRBJ2-7,TGTGCCAGCAGTGAAGACAGGGCCGTCTACGAGCAGTACTTC,CASSEDRAVYEQYF
14,-,-,TRBV28,TRBJ2-7,TGTGCCAGCGCAATGGGGACAACTACCTACGAGCAGTACTTC,CASAMGTTTYEQYF
11,-,-,TRBV20-1,TRBJ2-3,TGCAGTGCCCCACGCACAGATACGCAGTATTTT,CSAPRTDTQYF
14,-,TRBD1,TRBV5-5,TRBJ2-7,TGTGCCAGCAGATTGGGGACAGGGACCTACGAGCAGTACTTC,CASRLGTGTYEQYF
14,-,-,TRBV5-1,TRBJ2-7,TGCGCCAGCAGCAACCCCAGCGGGTCCTACGAGCAGTACTTC,CASSNPSGSYEQYF
13,-,-,TRBV30,TRBJ1-2,TGTGCCTGGAGTGTAGGGCTTAACTATGGCTACACCTTC,CAWSVGLNYGYTF
14,-,TRBD2,TRBV10-3,TRBJ2-3,TGTGCCATCAGTCGAGCGGGAGATACAGATACGCAGTATTTT,CAISRAGDTDTQYF
16,-,TRBD2,TRBV11-2,TRBJ2-2,TGTGCCAGCAGCCCCCTCCGACTAGCTACCACCGGGGAGCTGTTTTTT,CASSPLRLATTGELFF
12,once,-,TRBV10-1,TRBJ2-7,TGCGCCAGCAGTGATCCGACATCCGAGCAGTACTTC,CASSDPTSEQYF
17,-,-,TRBV4-2,TRBJ2-7,TGTGCCAGCAGCCCGCCCTATCGCGGGGCGTACTCCTACGAGCAGTACTTC,CASSPPYRGAYSYEQYF
17,-,TRBD1,TRBV25-1,TRBJ2-3,TGTGCCAGCAGTGAAGGACAGGGCAAAGTCTGGACAGATACGCAGTATTTT,CASSEGQGKVWTDTQYF
14,few,TRBD1,TRBV27,TRBJ1-4,TGTGCCAGCAGTTTACAGGGGGCTAATGAAAAACTGTTTTTT,CASSLQGANEKLFF
12,-,-,TRBV6-1,TRBJ1-5,TGTGCCAGCAAGGCGAGCAATCAGCCCCAGCATTTT,CASKASNQPQHF
12,-,-,TRBV6-5,TRBJ1-1,TGTGCCAGCAGTTCCCCATCTGAGGAAGCTTTCTTT,CASSSPSEEAFF
13,-,-,TRBV29-1,TRBJ2-7,TGCAGCGTTGGGAGCAGTCTTCTCGACGAGCAGTACTTC,CSVGSSLLDEQYF
13,-,TRBD1,TRBV19,TRBJ1-2,TGTGCCAGTAGTAACAGGGGCGGCTATGGCTACACCTTC,CASSNRGGYGYTF
14,-,-,TRBV10-3,TRBJ1-1,TGTGCCATCACCGGTGGGGGGATGAACACTGAAGCTTTCTTT,CAITGGGMNTEAFF
15,-,-,TRBV18,TRBJ1-3,TGTGCCAGCTCACCAACCAGCGTCTCTGGAAACACCATATATTTT,CASSPTSVSGNTIYF
12,-,-,TRBV19,TRBJ1-1,TGTGCCAGTAGTCCAGGACGGACAGAAGCTTTCTTT,CASSPGRTEAFF
15,-,-,TRBV6-7,TRBJ2-7,TGTGCCAGCAGTTACCGGGACAACGCCTCCTACGAGCAGTACTTC,CASSYRDNASYEQYF
15,-,-,TRBV7-2,TRBJ2-1,TGTGCCAGCAGCTCAGTGGTGGGAGGAGGCAATGAGCAGTTCTTC,CASSSVVGGGNEQFF